The next 14 T cell receptor beta chains were all read from a single sample in a study of blood T cell repertoires in COVID-19. TCRdb's table, derived via immunoSEQ multiplex PCR, lists solely in-frame clones and lacks some. This table has 95,000 or so clones, approximately 80% appearing once. Specimen: peripheral blood. These receptor sequences come from a human donor in a cohort sampled during active COVID-19.

The chain carries TRBV28 and TRBJ1-1; 9 nucleotides line up with TRBD1. V shed 6 bases and J 7 bases; nucleotides not matched to a gene: 6. The CDR3 has 13 amino acids. CDR1 and CDR2 from the germline V gene are MDHEN and SYDVKM. The CDR3, as DNA: TGTGCCAGCAGCCTAGGGGGACAGGGTGAAGCTTTCTTT. Translating it yields CASSLGGQGEAFF.

The chain couples TRBV28 to TRBJ1-3, with 9 bases identical to TRBD1. With V trimmed by 3 bases and J by 3 bases, 9 bases remained unmatched. The CDR3 length is 17 residues. From germline, CDR1 is MDHEN and CDR2 SYDVKM. CDR3 protein: CASSLGYRGLDGNTIYF. CDR3 coding DNA: TGTGCCAGCAGTTTGGGATACAGGGGGCTGGATGGAAACACCATATATTTT.

This clone came up once. The chain links TRBV18 to TRBJ2-1, with D uncertain. The V and J ends lost 2 bases and 1 base respectively, with 9 bases between them. The CDR3 contains 15 residues. The V gene's germline CDR1 is KGHSH and CDR2 LQKENI. CDR3 residues: CASSPGLRSYNEQFF. CDR3 in DNA: TGTGCCAGCTCACCAGGGTTGAGGTCCTACAATGAGCAGTTCTTC.

This clone is a singleton in its sample. This chain connects TRBV7-2 to TRBJ2-3; 9 nucleotides align to TRBD2. Germline CDR1 reads SGHTA; CDR2 reads FQGNSA. J was trimmed by 2 bases and V by 4 bases; bases with no gene match: 7. The CDR3 runs 16 residues. Written as DNA, the CDR3 is TGTGCCAGCAGCTCCTTAGCGGGGGACTTCACAGATACGCAGTATTTT. This encodes CASSSLAGDFTDTQYF.

The chain is built from TRBV5-1 and TRBJ1-3, with 8 bases aligning to TRBD1. This CDR3 contains 16 residues. The J segment lost 4 bases and the V segment lost 4 bases, leaving 10 bases of the junction unmatched. Germline CDR1 reads SGHRS; CDR2 reads YFSETQ. The CDR3 bases are TGCGCCAGCAGCCTGCAGGGGGCTGCAGGAGGAAACACCATATATTTT. The encoded protein is CASSLQGAAGGNTIYF. Full variable domain (remainder filled in from reference TRBV5-1 and TRBJ1-3): KAGVTQTPRYLIKTRGQQVTLSCSPISGHRSVSWYQQTPGQGLQFLFEYFSETQRNKGNFPGRFSGRQFSNSRSEMNVSTLELGDSALYLCASSLQGAAGGNTIYFGEGSWLTVV.

V usage is TRBV19 and J usage is TRBJ1-2; D is ambiguous. This CDR3 is built from 14 residues. V lost 4 bases to trimming and J lost 4 bases, with 13 bases between them. Germline CDR1 reads LNHDA; CDR2 reads SQIVND (reference sequence). Here the CDR3 DNA reads TGTGCCAGTAGTACCGAGGGATTTGGCTATGGCTACACCTTC. This codes for CASSTEGFGYGYTF.

This chain links TRBV14 with TRBJ2-6; a possible D gene is TRBD2 (5 bases). CDR1 and CDR2 (germline): SGHDN, FVKESK. The CDR3 is made up of 18 amino acids. V was shortened by 4 bases and J by 4 bases, with 20 bases between the two germline ends. Here the CDR3 DNA reads TGTGCCAGCAGCCCACATACCGGAACTAGATTCGGGGCCAACGTCCTGACTTTC. Its translation: CASSPHTGTRFGANVLTF. The full variable domain, with the rest looked up from reference TRBV14 and TRBJ2-6, is EAGVTQFPSHSVIEKGQTVTLRCDPISGHDNLYWYRRVMGKEIKFLLHFVKESKQDESGMPNNRFLAERTGGTYSTLKVQPAELEDSGVYFCASSPHTGTRFGANVLTFGAGSRLTVL.

This clone was observed a single time. The chain links TRBV5-6 to TRBJ1-2; no firm D call. V shed 2 bases and J shed 8 bases, with 13 bases lying between them. CDR3 length equals 13 residues. The germline V gene has CDR1 SGHDT and CDR2 YYEEEE. Written as DNA, the CDR3 is TGTGCCAGCAGCTTACAAGGTCGGGAGGGCTACACCTTC. This sequence encodes CASSLQGREGYTF.

The rearrangement links TRBV5-6 to TRBJ2-7; 10 bases match TRBD2. V lost 1 base and J lost 2; bases outside the gene matches: 12. Germline V gene data show CDR1 as SGHDT and CDR2 as YYEEEE. The CDR3 extends over 18 amino acids. The CDR3 sequence is CASSLYRRLAGATYEQYF. For the CDR3, the DNA is TGTGCCAGCAGCTTGTATCGGCGGCTAGCGGGAGCTACCTACGAGCAGTACTTC.

The V and J genes are TRBV7-8 and TRBJ2-7, with D unclear. Trimming left V 1 base short and J 3 bases short, with 7 bases between. This CDR3 is 13 amino acids long. The germline gives CDR1 SGHVS, CDR2 FQNEAQ. CDR3 in amino acids: CASSLGGNYEQYF. DNA of the CDR3: TGTGCCAGCAGCTTAGGTGGCAACTACGAGCAGTACTTC.

The V gene is TRBV18, the J gene TRBJ1-3; a possible D gene is TRBD1 (5 bases). The V end was cut by 2 bases, the J end by 1 base, with 18 bases between. CDR1 KGHSH and CDR2 LQKENI come from the germline V gene. The CDR3 length is 18 residues. CDR3 DNA: TGTGCCAGCTCACCATCCGGGGGGGTCCCTTTTTCTGGAAACACCATATATTTT. Its translation is CASSPSGGVPFSGNTIYF.

This clone is a singleton in its sample. V gene TRBV1 combines with J gene TRBJ2-3; whether TRBD1, the table's D call, matches the DNA was not checked. TRBV1 is reported as a pseudogene. This CDR3 region has 18 residues. CDR3 protein: CTSSPSSPGVPSRDTQYF. CDR3 coding DNA: TGCACCAGCAGCCCTTCATCCCCAGGGGTCCCCTCACGGGATACGCAGTATTTT.

This clone was found once. V gene TRBV20-1 combines with J gene TRBJ2-3, with D possibly matching TRBD2 (6 bases). The CDR3 is made up of 11 amino acids. V was clipped by 5 bases and J by 9 bases, with 12 bases between them. From germline, CDR1 is DFQATT and CDR2 SNEGSKA (reference sequence). The CDR3 reads CSAGDLKTQYF. The CDR3 DNA sequence: TGCAGTGCTGGGGACTTGAAAACGCAGTATTTT.

This rearrangement joins TRBV6-5 to TRBJ2-7, with D uncertain. There are 10 residues in the CDR3. CDR1 is MNHEY and CDR2 is SVGAGI in the germline V gene. V lost 8 bases to trimming and J lost 3 bases, with 5 bases between them. The DNA of the CDR3 is TGTGCCAGCGGAGTCTACGAGCAGTACTTC. Translation gives CASGVYEQYF.